This T cell receptor (beta chain) was captured in a study of T cell responses to AZD1222 COVID-19 vaccine. For the study at large: Combined were second doses at about 4 or about 12 weeks. Whole-study findings and limits: It should be noted that donors were predominantly white British and more often female, and clonal diversity was possibly underestimated. Close to half of all spike-specific TCRs reportedly target regions of the variants that are unmutated. No day 14 peak samples; only post-peak repertoires were characterized.

Sequenced by immunoSEQ multiplex PCR; TCRdb stores in-frame clones only, minus some. The sample lists 65,000 to 85,000 clones, under 90% occurring once. Germline-derived CDR1 and CDR2 are SGHVS and FQNEAQ. The length of the CDR3 is 16 residues. The V gene end was trimmed by 4 bases and the J gene end by 1 base; junction bases not matched to a gene: 4. As regards this clone: No antigen is known for it.

Sequences were derived from peripheral blood, sampled on day 0 of AZD1222 vaccination. This chain joins TRBV7-8 and TRBJ2-7; TRBD2 matches 13 bases. The receptor's source is an adult in good health. The CDR3 DNA follows: TGTGCCAGCAGCTCGCGGACTAGCGGGAGTTCCTACGAGCAGTACTTC. Protein sequence: CASSSRTSGSSYEQYF.